This T cell receptor (beta chain) was observed in a study of blood T cell repertoires in COVID-19 (dated by TCRdb to the early 2020s). In terms of the full investigation: Samples from collaborators originated in the United States, Italy and Spain and spanned both the acute and convalescent phases of COVID-19. The prospective study material was composed of cDNA or gDNA derived from T cells, B-cell-depleted T cells, or PBMCs. Deeply sampled blood TCRbeta repertoires from subjects exposed to, actively infected with, or recovered from COVID-19 were included in the dataset. The repertoires were released in a freely available public database intended as a resource for research on the immune response to SARS-CoV-2. The samples were drawn from two sources: the first 160 participants of the ongoing ImmuneRACE study, and 1,000 to 1,500 subjects contributed by 6 global collaborators. Nearly every sample came with metadata listing a de-identified subject ID, COVID-19 status, age in years and sex. Where HLA class I and class II types were available, the types were taken from metadata supplied by the sample provider, not from assay-based typing. What the study reported, not specific to this receptor: The amount of clinical and demographic metadata varied by source and participant and was provided uncurated.

This clone was counted once. Its binding antigen is unknown. The input lacks base qualities; no much larger clone sits a single base away. In Seattle, one collaborating source enrolled patients while the infection was active and tracked those patients longitudinally over the course of disease. Each collaborating institution followed its own protocols to collect whole blood in K2EDTA tubes. For TCRbeta analysis, collaborators shipped samples as frozen whole blood, isolated PBMCs, or DNA extracted from either of those sample types. The germline V gene yields SGHRS for CDR1 and YFSETQ for CDR2. The CDR3, cysteine through phenylalanine, is 17 amino acids long. Only the CDR3 DNA is retained, 51 bases long and in frame from the first base. Here V drops 4 bases and J drops 1 base, and the junction holds 12 bases not matched to any gene. TCRbeta CDR3 regions were amplified from genomic DNA by means of the immunoSEQ Assay, a bias-controlled multiplex PCR. As for the original processing: The number of nucleated cells in each sample was estimated by amplification of reference gene primers within the assay. To quantify the absolute abundance of each unique TCRbeta CDR3 rearrangement, sequence reads were collapsed and filtered. For each sample, productive Simpson clonality was calculated by taking the square root of Simpson's diversity index across productive rearrangements. The clones in this table, taken by TCRdb from immuneACCESS, are in-frame only. Not every clone is retained; where verified, under half of the shortfall comes from an unresolved V gene, and the cause of the rest is unknown. V and J calls and clone size are as listed in that table; D and trimming were resolved from the DNA. This sample comprises a few hundred thousand clones, around 87% of them detected only once. The ten largest clones add up to around 2.3% of the sample.

The sequence was collected from a woman aged 55-69 years with COVID-19, enrolled during active disease. Here the chain combines TRBV5-1 and TRBJ1-1, and TRBD1 matches 8 of the central bases. The sample was peripheral blood. The CDR3 protein sequence reads: CASSPQGAPIPNTEAFF. In nucleotide form, the sequence is TGCGCCAGCAGCCCCCAGGGGGCCCCAATTCCGAACACTGAAGCTTTCTTT.